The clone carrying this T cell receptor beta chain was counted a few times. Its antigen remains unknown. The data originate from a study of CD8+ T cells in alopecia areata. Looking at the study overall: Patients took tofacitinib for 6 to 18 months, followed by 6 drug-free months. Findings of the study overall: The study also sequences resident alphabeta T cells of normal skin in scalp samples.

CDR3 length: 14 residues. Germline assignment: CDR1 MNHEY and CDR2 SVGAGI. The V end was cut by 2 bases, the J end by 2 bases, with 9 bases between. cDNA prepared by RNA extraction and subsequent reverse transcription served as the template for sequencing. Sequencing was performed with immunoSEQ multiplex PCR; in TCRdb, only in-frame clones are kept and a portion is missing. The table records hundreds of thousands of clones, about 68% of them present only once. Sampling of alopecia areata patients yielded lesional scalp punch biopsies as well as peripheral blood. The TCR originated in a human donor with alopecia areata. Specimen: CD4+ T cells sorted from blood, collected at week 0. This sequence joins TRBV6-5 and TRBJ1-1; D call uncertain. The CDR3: CASSYEGTNTEAFF. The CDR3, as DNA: TGTGCCAGCAGTTACGAGGGAACCAACACTGAAGCTTTCTTT.